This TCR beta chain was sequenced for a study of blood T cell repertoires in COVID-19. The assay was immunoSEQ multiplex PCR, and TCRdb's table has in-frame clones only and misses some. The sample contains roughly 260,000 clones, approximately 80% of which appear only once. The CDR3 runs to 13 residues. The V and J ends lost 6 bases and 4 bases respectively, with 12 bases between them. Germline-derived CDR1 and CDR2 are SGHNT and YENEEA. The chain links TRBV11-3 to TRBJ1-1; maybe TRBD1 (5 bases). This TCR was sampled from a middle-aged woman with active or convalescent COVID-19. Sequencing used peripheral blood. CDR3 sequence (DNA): TGTGCCAGCAGTTTTAGGGGTTCCACTGAAGCTTTCTTT. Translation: CASSFRGSTEAFF.